These 24 T cell receptor beta chains came from one sample sequenced in a study of blood T cell repertoires in COVID-19. Assay: immunoSEQ multiplex PCR; the TCRdb copy retains only in-frame clones and omits some. The data show 12,000 to 15,000 clones, around 75% seen once. The sequenced sample was peripheral blood. Source of these receptors: a man aged 55 to 70 with acute or convalescent COVID-19.

V is TRBV7-2 and J is TRBJ2-3, with D tentatively TRBD2 (5 bases). Germline values: CDR1 SGHTA, CDR2 FQGNSA. CDR3 size: 14 residues. Trimming pared 2 bases from V and 1 base from J, leaving 7 bases between. The CDR3 nucleotides read TGTGCCAGCAGCTTACTAGCAGGCACAGATACGCAGTATTTT. This sequence encodes CASSLLAGTDTQYF.

The chain recombines TRBV5-1 with TRBJ2-5; D possibly corresponds to TRBD2 (6 bases). The germline V gene encodes CDR1 SGHRS and CDR2 YFSETQ. CDR3 length: 13 residues. Between the trimmed V and J ends, which lost 3 bases and 1 base, there was a span of 7 bases. CDR3 in DNA: TGCGCCAGCAGCTGGGACTTCCAAGAGACCCAGTACTTC. Protein sequence: CASSWDFQETQYF.

This clone was seen a handful of times. The CDR3 DNA reads as TGTGCCTGGAGTGTTAGCGGGAGGCCCGCAGATACGCAGTATTTT. This encodes CAWSVSGRPADTQYF. The gene calls are TRBV30 and TRBJ2-3; 10 nucleotides line up with TRBD2. This CDR3 region has 15 residues. V was pared by 0 bases and J by 4 bases, with 4 bases of the junction left unmatched. The V gene's germline CDR1 is GTSNPN and CDR2 SVGIG (reference sequence).

The chain carries TRBV5-4 and TRBJ2-1, with a tentative D call TRBD2 (5 bases). Germline values: CDR1 SGHNT, CDR2 YYREEE (reference sequence). V lost 5 bases to trimming and J lost 5 bases, with 17 bases between them. The CDR3 totals 15 residues. CDR3 coding DNA: TGTGCCAGCAGGCGCCGAGCTAGCAGCGACAATGAGCAGTTCTTC. This translates into CASRRRASSDNEQFF.

The rearrangement joins TRBV19 to TRBJ1-2; TRBD1 matches 9 bases. Germline loops: CDR1 LNHDA, CDR2 SQIVND (reference sequence). Trimming removed 3 bases from V and 7 bases from J; junction bases left unmatched: 15. The CDR3 loop spans 17 amino acids. In DNA form, the CDR3 reads TGTGCCAGTAGTATTTCCGGGACAGGGTTTAATTTTGGTGGCTACACCTTC. Its translation is CASSISGTGFNFGGYTF. The whole variable domain, remainder taken from reference TRBV19 and TRBJ1-2, is DGGITQSPKYLFRKEGQNVTLSCEQNLNHDAMYWYRQDPGQGLRLIYYSQIVNDFQKGDIAEGYSVSREKKESFPLTVTSAQKNPTAFYLCASSISGTGFNFGGYTFGSGTRLTVV.

V and J are TRBV12-3 or TRBV12-4 and TRBJ2-2; 7 bases fit TRBD1. The CDR3 has 13 amino acids. The V segment lost 6 bases and the J segment 3 bases; nucleotides outside the gene matches: 1. The CDR3 sequence is CASRTGYTGELFF. Written as DNA, the CDR3 is TGTGCCAGCAGGACAGGGTACACCGGGGAGCTGTTTTTT.

This clone was picked up a small number of times. The V gene is TRBV20-1, the J gene TRBJ1-2, with D possibly matching TRBD1 (6 bases). Germline V gene data show CDR1 as DFQATT and CDR2 as SNEGSKA (reference sequence). V was trimmed by 3 bases and J by 1 base, leaving 9 bases between them. The CDR3 has 13 amino acids. CDR3 bases: TGCAGTGCTAGTAGGGGGAGTAACTATGGCTACACCTTC. This encodes CSASRGSNYGYTF.

V is TRBV10-1 and J is TRBJ2-3, with 11 bases fitting TRBD2. Looked up from germline, CDR1 is WNHNN and CDR2 is SYGVQD (reference sequence). The CDR3 is 15 amino acids. J was trimmed by 5 bases and V by 10 bases; bases with no gene match: 11. The CDR3 sequence is CAIWASGGPKDTQYF. The CDR3 nucleotides are TGCGCCATCTGGGCTAGCGGGGGGCCGAAAGATACGCAGTATTTT.

This clone was seen just once. The chain couples TRBV15 to TRBJ1-2; a possible D gene is TRBD1 (6 bases). Germline V gives CDR1 LNHNV, CDR2 YYDKDF (reference sequence). The CDR3 has 15 residues. Trimming took 1 base from V and 8 from J, leaving 17 bases between them. The CDR3 loop reads CATSRGRDRLIGYTF. The CDR3 DNA reads TGTGCCACCAGCAGAGGAAGAGACAGGTTGATAGGCTACACCTTC.

V is TRBV19 and J is TRBJ2-3; 9 bases fit TRBD1. Germline values: CDR1 LNHDA, CDR2 SQIVND (reference sequence). The CDR3 is 15 residues long. The V gene end was trimmed by 5 bases and the J gene end by 4 bases; junction bases not matched to a gene: 7. The CDR3 nucleotides read TGTGCCAGTAGTGGGGGACAGGGATTTTCAGATACGCAGTATTTT. Encoded protein: CASSGGQGFSDTQYF.

This CDR3 is CSVVGGMNYGYTF. In nucleotides, the CDR3 is TGCAGCGTTGTGGGGGGGATGAACTATGGCTACACCTTC. The chain uses TRBV29-1 and TRBJ1-2; weak D call: TRBD1 (5 bases). Trimming shortened V by 4 bases and J by 2 bases, and 11 bases separated the two germline ends. The germline CDR1 and CDR2 sequences are SQVTM and ANQGSEA. There are 13 residues in the CDR3.

The genes are TRBV7-8 and TRBJ2-7, with 8 bases lining up with TRBD1. CDR1 is SGHVS, CDR2 FQNEAQ, per germline. With 6 bases clipped from V and 3 bases from J, the junction kept 10 bases outside the gene matches. This CDR3 has 15 residues. The CDR3 loop is CASSWGGQGIYEQYF. As DNA, the CDR3 is TGTGCCAGCAGTTGGGGAGGACAGGGAATCTACGAGCAGTACTTC.

V usage is TRBV5-1 and J usage is TRBJ1-4; D gene ambiguous. Trimming stripped 4 bases from V and 4 bases from J, with 17 bases between. CDR1 SGHRS and CDR2 YFSETQ come from the germline V gene. CDR3 size: 16 residues. For the CDR3, the DNA is TGCGCCAGCAGCATCGGACCCCAACGGGGTAATGAAAAACTGTTTTTT. The encoded protein is CASSIGPQRGNEKLFF. Full variable domain (remainder filled in from reference TRBV5-1 and TRBJ1-4): KAGVTQTPRYLIKTRGQQVTLSCSPISGHRSVSWYQQTPGQGLQFLFEYFSETQRNKGNFPGRFSGRQFSNSRSEMNVSTLELGDSALYLCASSIGPQRGNEKLFFGSGTQLSVL.

The rearrangement links TRBV5-1 to TRBJ2-5, with D maybe TRBD2 (6 bases). CDR3 length: 13 amino acids. Trimming left V 4 bases short and J 5 bases short, with 12 bases between. Germline-derived CDR1 and CDR2 are SGHRS and YFSETQ. DNA for the CDR3: TGCGCCAGCAGCGTCGGGAGTTCTGAGACCCAGTACTTC. Encoded protein: CASSVGSSETQYF.

The genes are TRBV28 and TRBJ1-2; D call uncertain. The CDR3 length is 16 residues. The germline CDR1 and CDR2 sequences are MDHEN and SYDVKM. V gave up 1 base and J gave up 4 bases, with 16 bases separating them. CDR3 coding DNA: TGTGCCAGCAGTTTATCTGGCAGACACGAGGGCTATGGCTACACCTTC. Its protein product is CASSLSGRHEGYGYTF.

J is TRBJ1-5 and V is TRBV7-6; D is undetermined. The CDR3 extends over 13 amino acids. CDR1 is SGHVS and CDR2 is FNYEAQ in the germline V gene. Trimming stripped 5 bases from V and 7 bases from J, with 12 bases between. The DNA of the CDR3 is TGTGCCAGCAGCCTGTCACACAAGCAGCCCCAGCATTTT. This gives the protein CASSLSHKQPQHF.

The rearrangement links TRBV7-3 to TRBJ1-1; maybe TRBD1 (6 bases). Germline V gives CDR1 SGHTA, CDR2 FQGTGA. There are 14 residues in the CDR3. Between the trimmed V and J ends, which lost 5 bases and 0 bases, there was a span of 10 bases. The CDR3 here is CASSPGDMNTEAFF. CDR3 in DNA: TGTGCCAGCAGCCCAGGGGACATGAACACTGAAGCTTTCTTT.

This clone was seen just once. The chain uses TRBV25-1 and TRBJ1-4, with a possible D match to TRBD1 (6 bases). V dropped 3 bases and J dropped 4 bases, with 9 bases sitting between them. This CDR3 has 14 residues. Germline lookup yields CDR1 MGHDK and CDR2 SYGVNS. CDR3 nucleotides: TGTGCCAGCAGTGAGCAGGGGCGTAATGAAAAACTGTTTTTT. Protein sequence: CASSEQGRNEKLFF.

The chain's CDR3 is CASSSGQHGTQYF. In DNA, the CDR3 is TGTGCCAGCAGTTCCGGACAGCACGGTACGCAGTATTTT. The rearrangement uses TRBV6-5 and TRBJ2-3; D might be TRBD1 (6 bases). Germline values: CDR1 MNHEY, CDR2 SVGAGI. Deletions cut 4 bases from V and 8 bases from J, with 13 bases between. The CDR3 is made up of 13 amino acids.

The chain links TRBV20-1 to TRBJ2-1; 9 bases are a match to TRBD1. Looked up from germline, CDR1 is DFQATT and CDR2 is SNEGSKA (reference sequence). V shed 3 bases and J 12 bases; nucleotides not matched to a gene: 9. This CDR3 has 13 amino acids. The CDR3, as DNA: TGCAGTGCTAGTTCGATACAGGGGGCTGGGCAGTTCTTC. It codes for CSASSIQGAGQFF.

The CDR3, as DNA: TGTGCCAGCAGCAAGACAGGGGGTAAAGGCTACACCTTC. It encodes CASSKTGGKGYTF. The chain is built from TRBV9 and TRBJ1-2; 9 bases are a match to TRBD1. From germline, CDR1 is SGDLS and CDR2 YYNGEE. V trimming: 4 bases; J trimming: 8 bases; junction bases outside the gene matches: 6. This CDR3 has 13 amino acids. The full variable domain, rest sourced from reference TRBV9 and TRBJ1-2, is DSGVTQTPKHLITATGQRVTLRCSPRSGDLSVYWYQQSLDQGLQFLIQYYNGEERAKGNILERFSAQQFPDLHSELNLSSLELGDSALYFCASSKTGGKGYTFGSGTRLTVV.

The chain is built from TRBV18 and TRBJ2-3; 8 nucleotides agree with TRBD2. In germline, CDR1 is KGHSH, CDR2 LQKENI. This CDR3 contains 15 residues. With 3 bases clipped from V and 0 bases from J, the junction kept 2 bases outside the gene matches. As DNA, the CDR3 is TGTGCCAGCTCACCGGGACTAGGGAGCACAGATACGCAGTATTTT. Encoded protein: CASSPGLGSTDTQYF.

This clone was seen more than once but under ten times. J is TRBJ1-5 and V is TRBV7-3; 10 bases map to TRBD1. This CDR3 has 14 amino acids. V dropped 11 bases and J dropped 5; count of bases not matched to a gene: 9. Germline loops: CDR1 SGHTA, CDR2 FQGTGA. The CDR3 region has the DNA TGTGCCCGCGACAGGGGGCATAGGGATCAGCCCCAGCATTTT. Its protein is CARDRGHRDQPQHF. Full variable domain (remainder filled in from reference TRBV7-3 and TRBJ1-5): GAGVSQTPSNKVTEKGKYVELRCDPISGHTALYWYRQSLGQGPEFLIYFQGTGAADDSGLPNDRFFAVRPEGSVSTLKIQRTERGDSAVYLCARDRGHRDQPQHFGDGTRLSIL.

The rearrangement uses TRBV7-9 and TRBJ2-1; 8 nucleotides match TRBD2. Germline CDR1 and CDR2: SEHNR and FQNEAQ (reference sequence). V lost 6 bases, J lost 6 bases, and 10 bases stayed unmatched. The CDR3 loop spans 15 amino acids. This CDR3 is CASSFGRARTNEQFF. For the CDR3, the DNA is TGTGCCAGCAGTTTCGGGAGGGCCAGAACCAATGAGCAGTTCTTC.